The rows below give T cell receptor beta chains drawn from one sample of a study of OX40 agonist ivuxolimab in advanced cancers. The table came from immunoSEQ multiplex PCR; TCRdb's copy has only in-frame clones and leaves some out. The table has 70,000 to 85,000 clones, 88% seen once. The sample was CD4+ or CD8+ T cells sorted from blood, taken in a trial of the OX40 agonist ivuxolimab. Source of these receptors: an adult with an advanced solid tumor such as melanoma, head and neck, liver or kidney cancer. Each CDR3 is given with its conserved first and last residue. A D gene is named only where the DNA matches it firmly. Only some rows state a clone size, as once, few, many or a class for expanded clones.

abundance: NA; d_gene: TRBD1; j_gene: TRBJ1-2; v_gene: TRBV2; CDR3aa: CASSERSRGQGVTSGYTF; CDR3nt: TGTGCCAGCAGTGAAAGGTCCCGGGGACAGGGGGTTACTAGTGGCTACACCTTC
abundance: NA; d_gene: TRBD2; j_gene: TRBJ2-3; v_gene: TRBV14; CDR3aa: CASSQERLAGVDTQYF; CDR3nt: TGTGCCAGCAGCCAAGAACGACTAGCGGGGGTCGATACGCAGTATTTT
abundance: NA; d_gene: TRBD1; j_gene: TRBJ2-1; v_gene: TRBV29-1; CDR3aa: CSVEAWDRGNEQFF; CDR3nt: TGCAGCGTTGAAGCCTGGGACAGGGGTAATGAGCAGTTCTTC
abundance: once; d_gene: NA; j_gene: TRBJ1-1; v_gene: TRBV18; CDR3aa: CASSTGQNTEAFF; CDR3nt: TGTGCCAGCTCCACCGGACAGAACACTGAAGCTTTCTTT
abundance: NA; d_gene: NA; j_gene: TRBJ2-1; v_gene: TRBV28; CDR3aa: CASSSILFGKGFF; CDR3nt: TGTGCCAGCAGTTCGATCCTTTTCGGGAAGGGGTTCTTC
abundance: NA; d_gene: NA; j_gene: TRBJ2-7; v_gene: TRBV7-2; CDR3aa: CASSSAQSLTVEQYF; CDR3nt: TGTGCCAGCAGCTCCGCACAGAGTTTGACGGTAGAGCAGTACTTC
abundance: NA; d_gene: TRBD2; j_gene: TRBJ2-5; v_gene: TRBV7-2; CDR3aa: CASTHNEPAGNLRETQYF; CDR3nt: TGTGCCAGCACCCATAATGAGCCAGCGGGAAATCTTCGAGAGACCCAGTACTTC
abundance: NA; d_gene: NA; j_gene: TRBJ2-1; v_gene: TRBV27; CDR3aa: CASSFSSSYNEQFF; CDR3nt: TGTGCCAGCAGTTTTTCGAGCTCCTACAATGAGCAGTTCTTC
abundance: NA; d_gene: TRBD1; j_gene: TRBJ2-7; v_gene: TRBV23-1; CDR3aa: CASSHPGQRIYEQYF; CDR3nt: TGCGCCAGCAGTCACCCGGGACAGCGAATCTACGAGCAGTACTTC
abundance: NA; d_gene: TRBD1; j_gene: TRBJ1-5; v_gene: TRBV27; CDR3aa: CASSPWDRVQPQHF; CDR3nt: TGTGCCAGCAGTCCATGGGACAGAGTTCAGCCCCAGCATTTT
abundance: NA; d_gene: TRBD2; j_gene: TRBJ2-4; v_gene: TRBV11-3; CDR3aa: CASSSSVAGDRYIQYF; CDR3nt: TGTGCCAGCAGCTCCTCCGTAGCGGGAGATAGGTACATTCAGTACTTC
abundance: NA; d_gene: NA; j_gene: TRBJ1-6; v_gene: TRBV6-1; CDR3aa: CASSRGYNSPLHF; CDR3nt: TGTGCCAGCTCGAGGGGTTATAATTCACCCCTCCACTTT
abundance: NA; d_gene: NA; j_gene: TRBJ2-1; v_gene: TRBV14; CDR3aa: CASSRRGTYNEQFF; CDR3nt: TGTGCCAGCAGCCGGCGGGGAACCTACAATGAGCAGTTCTTC
abundance: NA; d_gene: NA; j_gene: TRBJ2-1; v_gene: TRBV27; CDR3aa: CASSSADGSSYNEQFF; CDR3nt: TGTGCCAGCAGTTCAGCGGACGGCAGCTCCTACAATGAGCAGTTCTTC
abundance: NA; d_gene: NA; j_gene: TRBJ2-7; v_gene: TRBV28; CDR3aa: CASRHPGESSYEQYF; CDR3nt: TGTGCCAGCAGGCACCCCGGGGAGAGCTCCTACGAGCAGTACTTC
abundance: NA; d_gene: NA; j_gene: TRBJ1-6; v_gene: TRBV6-4; CDR3aa: CASSEASDSPLHF; CDR3nt: TGTGCCAGCAGTGAGGCCTCGGATTCACCCCTCCACTTT
abundance: NA; d_gene: NA; j_gene: TRBJ1-2; v_gene: TRBV27; CDR3aa: CASSRVPEREGGYTF; CDR3nt: TGTGCCAGCAGTAGGGTGCCAGAGCGAGAGGGTGGCTACACCTTC
abundance: NA; d_gene: TRBD2; j_gene: TRBJ2-5; v_gene: TRBV11-2; CDR3aa: CASSARTSGRGETQYF; CDR3nt: TGTGCCAGCAGCGCCAGGACTAGCGGGAGGGGAGAGACCCAGTACTTC
abundance: NA; d_gene: NA; j_gene: TRBJ2-1; v_gene: TRBV14; CDR3aa: CASSRRYAGGIGNEQFF; CDR3nt: TGTGCCAGCAGCCGGAGATACGCCGGAGGCATCGGCAATGAGCAGTTCTTC
abundance: NA; d_gene: NA; j_gene: TRBJ2-2; v_gene: TRBV10-1; CDR3aa: CASSRPSGELFF; CDR3nt: TGCGCCAGCAGCCGGCCATCCGGGGAGCTGTTTTTT
abundance: NA; d_gene: TRBD1; j_gene: TRBJ1-2; v_gene: TRBV28; CDR3aa: CASSSGQGRNGYTF; CDR3nt: TGTGCCAGCAGTTCAGGACAGGGGAGGAATGGCTACACCTTC
abundance: NA; d_gene: NA; j_gene: TRBJ1-2; v_gene: TRBV7-6; CDR3aa: CASSSGHHTNYGYTF; CDR3nt: TGTGCCAGCAGCTCTGGACACCATACTAACTATGGCTACACCTTC
abundance: few; d_gene: TRBD1; j_gene: TRBJ1-2; v_gene: TRBV19; CDR3aa: CASSIEGAHGYTF; CDR3nt: TGTGCCAGTAGTATCGAGGGGGCGCATGGCTACACCTTC
abundance: NA; d_gene: TRBD2; j_gene: TRBJ2-3; v_gene: TRBV5-4; CDR3aa: CASSAGGLAGSTDTQYF; CDR3nt: TGTGCCAGCAGCGCCGGGGGGCTAGCGGGAAGCACAGATACGCAGTATTTT
abundance: NA; d_gene: TRBD2; j_gene: TRBJ2-3; v_gene: TRBV19; CDR3aa: CASSPGTSSTDTQYF; CDR3nt: TGTGCCAGTAGTCCAGGGACTAGCAGCACAGATACGCAGTATTTT
abundance: NA; d_gene: TRBD2; j_gene: TRBJ2-5; v_gene: TRBV4-2; CDR3aa: CASSQDWVAGGGETQYF; CDR3nt: TGTGCCAGCAGCCAAGATTGGGTAGCGGGAGGTGGAGAGACCCAGTACTTC
abundance: NA; d_gene: TRBD2; j_gene: TRBJ2-3; v_gene: TRBV18; CDR3aa: CASSPEGLAGSNTQYF; CDR3nt: TGTGCCAGCTCACCCGAGGGACTAGCGGGGTCAAATACGCAGTATTTT
abundance: NA; d_gene: NA; j_gene: TRBJ2-5; v_gene: TRBV11-2; CDR3aa: CASSLGPGAGETQYF; CDR3nt: TGTGCCAGCAGCTTAGGACCAGGGGCGGGAGAGACCCAGTACTTC
abundance: NA; d_gene: TRBD2; j_gene: TRBJ2-1; v_gene: TRBV7-2; CDR3aa: CASSPSLSGGVFYNEQFF; CDR3nt: TGTGCCAGCAGCCCAAGCCTTAGCGGGGGGGTATTCTACAATGAGCAGTTCTTC
abundance: NA; d_gene: NA; j_gene: TRBJ2-5; v_gene: TRBV7-9; CDR3aa: CASSPQIVETQYF; CDR3nt: TGTGCCAGCAGCCCACAAATAGTCGAGACCCAGTACTTC
abundance: NA; d_gene: TRBD2; j_gene: TRBJ2-2; v_gene: TRBV7-3; CDR3aa: CASSLNSGGNTGELFF; CDR3nt: TGTGCCAGCAGCTTAAATAGCGGGGGTAACACCGGGGAGCTGTTTTTT
abundance: NA; d_gene: NA; j_gene: TRBJ2-5; v_gene: TRBV9; CDR3aa: CASSVGGTLQETQYF; CDR3nt: TGTGCCAGCAGCGTAGGGGGGACCCTCCAAGAGACCCAGTACTTC
abundance: NA; d_gene: NA; j_gene: TRBJ1-6; v_gene: TRBV28; CDR3aa: CASSRLTLHF; CDR3nt: TGTGCCAGCAGCCGTCTGACCCTCCACTTT
abundance: NA; d_gene: TRBD1; j_gene: TRBJ2-7; v_gene: TRBV27; CDR3aa: CASSVRQGFPYEQYF; CDR3nt: TGTGCCAGCAGTGTACGACAGGGGTTCCCCTACGAGCAGTACTTC
abundance: NA; d_gene: NA; j_gene: TRBJ1-5; v_gene: TRBV27; CDR3aa: CASSFSLSRRPNTLYSNQPQHF; CDR3nt: TGTGCCAGCAGTTTTTCTCTTAGTCGTCGGCCCAACACCCTATATAGCAATCAGCCCCAGCATTTT
abundance: NA; d_gene: TRBD2; j_gene: TRBJ2-7; v_gene: TRBV7-2; CDR3aa: CASSLERGWRGGIYEQYF; CDR3nt: TGTGCCAGCAGCTTAGAGCGGGGATGGCGGGGAGGAATCTACGAGCAGTACTTC
abundance: NA; d_gene: NA; j_gene: TRBJ2-7; v_gene: TRBV28; CDR3aa: CASSSPAFYEQYF; CDR3nt: TGTGCCAGCAGTTCCCCGGCTTTCTACGAGCAGTACTTC
abundance: NA; d_gene: TRBD1; j_gene: TRBJ1-2; v_gene: TRBV5-1; CDR3aa: CASSLGTGGRGYGYTF; CDR3nt: TGCGCCAGCAGCTTGGGGACAGGTGGCCGGGGCTATGGCTACACCTTC
abundance: NA; d_gene: TRBD2; j_gene: TRBJ2-3; v_gene: TRBV5-1; CDR3aa: CASSPPGGSTDTQYF; CDR3nt: TGCGCCAGCAGCCCACCGGGGGGTAGCACAGATACGCAGTATTTT
abundance: NA; d_gene: NA; j_gene: TRBJ2-1; v_gene: TRBV7-9; CDR3aa: CASSRSTGYNEQFF; CDR3nt: TGTGCCAGCAGCCGCTCGACCGGCTACAATGAGCAGTTCTTC
abundance: NA; d_gene: TRBD2; j_gene: TRBJ2-3; v_gene: TRBV6-1; CDR3aa: CASWLAGGPDTQYF; CDR3nt: TGTGCCAGCTGGTTGGCGGGGGGGCCCGATACGCAGTATTTT